These T cell receptor beta chains were read from a single sample in a study. Each CDR3 protein gets one entry after TCRdb re-called the 5' RACE reads with MiXCR. Of approximately 40,000 distinct CDR3 sequences listed, around 20% are singletons. Sequencing was done on a sample of Tregs sorted from blood. These receptors were collected from a female donor with breast cancer. Both conserved end residues are part of each CDR3. Fields, in order: V gene, clone size, D gene, J gene, CDR3 DNA, CDR3 protein. A D gene is named only where the DNA matches it firmly. Size is stated for part of the rows, as once, few or many counts, or as a class when the clone is expanded.

TRBV20-1	many	-	TRBJ1-5	TGCAGTGCTAGAGATAGACAGTATAGCAATCAGCCCCAGCATTTT	CSARDRQYSNQPQHF
TRBV20-1	-	-	TRBJ2-7	TGCGGTGCCGCGCGGGGTTTTCACCTCTACGAGCAGTACTTC	CGAARGFHLYEQYF
TRBV7-9	-	TRBD2	TRBJ2-3	TGTGCCAGCAGCACTCTAGCGGGAATAGATACGCAGTATTTT	CASSTLAGIDTQYF
TRBV5-1	-	-	TRBJ1-1	TGCGCCAGCAGCTTGGTACTCGGGGGTGAAGCTTTCTTT	CASSLVLGGEAFF
TRBV28	few	-	TRBJ1-3	TGTGCCAGCAGCCGACCAGGGGACAACGAAGGAAACACCATATATTTT	CASSRPGDNEGNTIYF
TRBV10-3	many	TRBD2	TRBJ2-1	TGTGCCATAGCGGGAGGGGGAACCTACAATGAGCAGTTCTTC	CAIAGGGTYNEQFF
TRBV20-1	-	-	TRBJ2-2	TGCAGTGTCCTCAGGGGGGGCCCTAACACCGGGGAGCTGTTTTTT	CSVLRGGPNTGELFF
TRBV28	few	TRBD1	TRBJ2-1	TGTGCCAGCAGTTGGGGGACAGACAATGAGCAGTTCTTC	CASSWGTDNEQFF
TRBV5-5	-	TRBD1	TRBJ1-1	TGTGCCAGCAGCTTGGTACAGGGGGCTCAAGCTTTCTTT	CASSLVQGAQAFF
TRBV11-2	many	-	TRBJ1-3	TGTGCCAGCAGCTTAGATCCGAGCTCTGGAAACACCATATATTTT	CASSLDPSSGNTIYF
TRBV6-1	-	-	TRBJ2-2	TGTGCCAGCAGTGAAGCCGGGCTCCGGGCCGGGGAGCTGTTTTTT	CASSEAGLRAGELFF
TRBV5-6	-	TRBD2	TRBJ2-1	TGTGCCAGCAGCTTGAACAGACTAGCGGACCGCTACAATGAGCAGTTCTTC	CASSLNRLADRYNEQFF
TRBV30	few	TRBD1	TRBJ1-6	TGTGCCTGGAGCCCGGGACAGTCTTCACCCCTCCACTTT	CAWSPGQSSPLHF
TRBV9	few	TRBD1	TRBJ1-2	TGTGCCAACAGCGCGCAGGGGGCGAGCTATGGCTACACCTTC	CANSAQGASYGYTF
TRBV7-9	-	-	TRBJ2-7	TGTGCCAGCAGCCCGGGACTCCTCCCCGAGCAGTACTTC	CASSPGLLPEQYF
TRBV28	once	-	TRBJ2-5	TGTGCCGGCAGTTTAACTGGGGGCGGGGAGACCCAGTACTTC	CAGSLTGGGETQYF
TRBV12-3/TRBV12-4	few	TRBD1	TRBJ1-1	TGTGCCAGCAGTTTTAGGACAGGGTCACTGAACACTGAAGCTTTCTTT	CASSFRTGSLNTEAFF
TRBV28	few	-	TRBJ2-3	TGTGCCAGCAGTTCCAGGACCGAGCACACAGATACGCAGTATTTT	CASSSRTEHTDTQYF
TRBV7-6	-	-	TRBJ2-1	TGTGCCAGCAGCCTCCTTCATGAGGGAGGCTACTACAATGGGCAGTTCTTC	CASSLLHEGGYYNGQFF
TRBV5-1	few	-	TRBJ2-7	TGCGCCAGCAGCTTCGATTCCGGGCCCTTGTACTTC	CASSFDSGPLYF
TRBV9	many	TRBD1	TRBJ2-4	TGTGCCAGCAGCCCGTGGGACAGACAAGGCATTCAGTACTTC	CASSPWDRQGIQYF
TRBV6-5	-	-	TRBJ2-1	TGTGCCAGCAGTTATAACCCGTTTCTTGACAATGAGCAGTTCTTC	CASSYNPFLDNEQFF
TRBV5-1	-	TRBD2	TRBJ2-1	TGCGCCATCACGGGGACTAACGCCAACAATGAGCAGTTCTTC	CAITGTNANNEQFF
TRBV3-1	-	-	TRBJ2-7	TGTGCCAGCAGCCAAGGAACAAGAAAGGACATTGGGCAGTACTTC	CASSQGTRKDIGQYF
TRBV4-2	many	-	TRBJ2-7	TGTGCCAGCAGCCAAGGGGTCGACGAGCAGTACTTC	CASSQGVDEQYF
TRBV7-9	many	-	TRBJ2-2	TGTGCCAGCAGGGGACACTCGAACACCGGGGAGCTGTTTTTT	CASRGHSNTGELFF
TRBV20-1	-	TRBD2	TRBJ2-3	TGCAGTGCTAGCCCATCTCTCGCTCAGCGGGGTTTGCCAGATACGCAGTATTTT	CSASPSLAQRGLPDTQYF
TRBV5-1	-	-	TRBJ1-1	TGCACCAGCAGCCCCTCACGGGTGAACACTGAAGCTTTCTTT	CTSSPSRVNTEAFF
TRBV27	many	-	TRBJ2-1	TGTGCCAGCAGTTTATTCGTGGGAGACAATGAGCAGTTCTTC	CASSLFVGDNEQFF
TRBV7-2	many	-	TRBJ2-7	TGTGCCAGCAGCTTAGGGGGGCAGCACTACGAGCAGTACTTC	CASSLGGQHYEQYF
TRBV6-1	many	-	TRBJ1-1	TGTGCCAGCAGTGTTTGGGTTGAAGGTACGGAAGCTTTCTTT	CASSVWVEGTEAFF
TRBV20-1	many	-	TRBJ1-2	TGCAGTGCTAGAGATCGAGGGGTCCGGGACACCTTC	CSARDRGVRDTF
TRBV12-3/TRBV12-4	-	-	TRBJ2-3	TGTGCCAGCAGTTGGAGCGACAGCACAGATACGCAGTATTTT	CASSWSDSTDTQYF
TRBV7-2	-	-	TRBJ2-3	TGTGCCAGCAGCTTAAGAGCCGACACAGATACGCAGTATTTT	CASSLRADTDTQYF
TRBV3-1	-	-	TRBJ1-2	TGTGCCAGCAGCCAAGGGCGGCCGAGGTTTTTAGGCGGCTACACCTTC	CASSQGRPRFLGGYTF
TRBV7-9	many	TRBD1	TRBJ1-2	TGTGCCAGCAGCATACCCCGGGACAGCGGCTATGGCTACACCTTC	CASSIPRDSGYGYTF
TRBV3-1	-	-	TRBJ2-2	TGTGCCAGCGGCCCTACCCGATCTAACACCGGGGAGCTGTTTTTT	CASGPTRSNTGELFF